This TCR beta chain was found in a study of Ad26.COV2.S vaccination and SARS-CoV-2 variants. This CDR3 spans 16 amino acids. CDR1 is SGHTA, CDR2 FQGNSA, per germline. With V trimmed by 4 bases and J by 2 bases, 10 bases remained unmatched. Data came from immunoSEQ multiplex PCR; TCRdb stores just in-frame clones and leaves some out. Among more than 350,000 clones listed, 75% to 95% were seen once. The treatment: 15 to 20 received Ad26.COV2.S at low or high dose, single or two shots; about 5 received placebo; per-sample allocation not given. Sample collection was performed on day 63 after the first vaccine or placebo injection.

Here the sequenced sample was peripheral blood, taken in a trial of Ad26.COV2.S vaccine versus placebo. The chain links TRBV7-2 to TRBJ2-5; 7 bases align to TRBD2. The source of this sequence is a person between 18 and 65 years old who received the Ad26.COV2.S COVID-19 vaccine or a placebo. The CDR3 sequence: CASSSDLREGQETQYF. CDR3 in DNA: TGTGCCAGCAGCTCTGACTTGAGGGAGGGTCAAGAGACCCAGTACTTC.